One sample yielded the 3 T cell receptor beta chains listed below, sequenced in a study of blood T cells in healthy people across ages. It was with a sample-barcoded 5' primer and a J-beta primer mix that a second PCR of roughly 6 to 12 cycles was run. TCRdb reprocessed the 5' RACE reads via MiXCR and lists one record per CDR3 protein. The repertoire holds about 1.4 million distinct CDR3 sequences, approximately 60% seen once, with over 6.5% in the top ten. The sequenced sample consisted of blood. These receptors all come from a man younger than 35 in good health.

The chain combines TRBV9 with TRBJ2-3; tentative D call: TRBD2 (7 bases). V was cut by 4 bases and J by 2 bases, with 23 bases left in between. Germline V gene sequence: CDR1 SGDLS, CDR2 YYNGEE. CDR3 length: 18 residues. The CDR3 loop is CASSPPIGGGPDTDTQYF. The DNA of the CDR3 is TGTGCCAGCAGCCCACCCATAGGGGGGGGCCCCGACACAGATACGCAGTATTTT.

The genes are TRBV4-1 and TRBJ1-1, with no clear D. In germline, CDR1 is MGHRA, CDR2 YSYEKL. Trimming stripped 0 bases from V and 0 bases from J, with 8 bases between. The CDR3 spans 15 residues. The CDR3 region is CASSQDPEMNTEAFF. The CDR3, as DNA: TGCGCCAGCAGCCAAGATCCAGAGATGAACACTGAAGCTTTCTTT.

The chain couples TRBV24-1 to TRBJ2-3, with D unclear. The CDR3 covers 11 residues. The germline gives CDR1 KGHDR, CDR2 SFDVKD. V was trimmed by 5 bases and J by 5 bases, leaving 4 bases between them. CDR3 in DNA: TGTGCCACCAGTGCCCTAGATACGCAGTATTTT. Amino acids: CATSALDTQYF.